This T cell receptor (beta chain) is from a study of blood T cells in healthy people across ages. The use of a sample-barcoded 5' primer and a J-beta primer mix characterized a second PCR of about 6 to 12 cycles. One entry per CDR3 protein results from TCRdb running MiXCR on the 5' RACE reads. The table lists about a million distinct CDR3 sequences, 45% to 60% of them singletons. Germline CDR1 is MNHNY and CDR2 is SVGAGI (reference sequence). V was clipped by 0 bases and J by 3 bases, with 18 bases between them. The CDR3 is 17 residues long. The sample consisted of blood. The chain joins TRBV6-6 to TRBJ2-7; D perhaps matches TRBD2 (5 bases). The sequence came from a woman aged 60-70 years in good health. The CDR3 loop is CASSYSGGGLLNYEQYF. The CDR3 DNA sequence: TGTGCCAGCAGTTACTCGGGTGGCGGGCTTTTGAACTACGAGCAGTACTTC.